Below, one TCR beta chain is given with its context. This entry belongs to a study of blood T cell repertoires in COVID-19. The CDR3 loop spans 15 amino acids. Per the original methods: Counts of nucleated cells, estimated from reference gene primer amplification, were obtained. The assay was immunoSEQ multiplex PCR, and TCRdb's table has in-frame clones only and misses some. That table supplies the V and J calls and clone size; D and trimming were determined from the DNA. The table has nearly 350,000 clones, about 90% seen once. This sequence was found in a woman in her twenties or thirties who had recovered from COVID-19. Sample: PBMCs or T cells enriched from blood (not recorded which). This chain links TRBV21-1 with TRBJ2-2; the table's D call TRBD2 went unverified against the DNA. TRBV21-1 is reported as a pseudogene. CDR3 sequence: CASSLSGGDTGELFF. The CDR3 DNA sequence: TGTGCCAGCAGCCTTAGCGGAGGGGACACCGGGGAGCTGTTTTTT.